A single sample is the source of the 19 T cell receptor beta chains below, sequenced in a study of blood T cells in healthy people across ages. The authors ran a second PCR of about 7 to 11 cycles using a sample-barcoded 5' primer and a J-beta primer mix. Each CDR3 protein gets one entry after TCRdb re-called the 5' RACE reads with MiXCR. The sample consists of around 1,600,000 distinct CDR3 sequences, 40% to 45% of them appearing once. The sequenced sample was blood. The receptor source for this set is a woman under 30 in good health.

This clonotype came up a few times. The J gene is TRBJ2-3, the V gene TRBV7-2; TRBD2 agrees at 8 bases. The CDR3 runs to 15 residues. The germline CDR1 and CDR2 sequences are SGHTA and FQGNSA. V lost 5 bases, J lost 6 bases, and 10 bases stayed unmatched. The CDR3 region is CASSRGSGRTDTQYF. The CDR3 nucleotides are TGTGCCAGCAGCCGGGGGAGCGGGAGAACCGATACGCAGTATTTT.

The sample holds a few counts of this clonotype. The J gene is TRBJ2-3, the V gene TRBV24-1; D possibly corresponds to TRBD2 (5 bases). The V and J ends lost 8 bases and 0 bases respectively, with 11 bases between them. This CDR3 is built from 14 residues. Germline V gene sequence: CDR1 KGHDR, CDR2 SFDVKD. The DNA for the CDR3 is TGTGCCACCACCTCGAGGGAAAGCACAGATACGCAGTATTTT. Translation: CATTSRESTDTQYF.

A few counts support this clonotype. The CDR3 DNA is TGTGCCACCAGTGATTCCCGCGGCGAGAGCTCCTACAATGAGCAGTTCTTC. It codes for CATSDSRGESSYNEQFF. This chain joins TRBV24-1 and TRBJ2-1, with unresolved D. V was trimmed by 2 bases and J by 0 bases, leaving 13 bases between them. This CDR3 spans 17 amino acids. Germline values: CDR1 KGHDR, CDR2 SFDVKD.

The CDR3 loop reads CASSYLGSSTETQYF. The CDR3 DNA reads as TGTGCCAGCAGTTACTTGGGCAGTTCTACGGAGACCCAGTACTTC. The V gene is TRBV6-5, the J gene TRBJ2-5; D uncertain. This CDR3 is 15 amino acids long. V was clipped by 1 base and J by 5 bases, with 14 bases between them. Germline V gene sequence: CDR1 MNHEY, CDR2 SVGAGI.

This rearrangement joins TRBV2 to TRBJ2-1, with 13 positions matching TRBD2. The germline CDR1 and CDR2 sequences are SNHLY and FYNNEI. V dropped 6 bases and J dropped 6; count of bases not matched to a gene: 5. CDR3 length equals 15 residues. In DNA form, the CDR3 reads TGTGCCAGCAGAGCCGGGACTAGCGGGGTCAATGAGCAGTTCTTC. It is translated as CASRAGTSGVNEQFF. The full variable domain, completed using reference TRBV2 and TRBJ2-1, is EPEVTQTPSHQVTQMGQEVILRCVPISNHLYFYWYRQILGQKVEFLVSFYNNEISEKSEIFDDQFSVERPDGSNFTLKIRSTKLEDSAMYFCASRAGTSGVNEQFFGPGTRLTVL.

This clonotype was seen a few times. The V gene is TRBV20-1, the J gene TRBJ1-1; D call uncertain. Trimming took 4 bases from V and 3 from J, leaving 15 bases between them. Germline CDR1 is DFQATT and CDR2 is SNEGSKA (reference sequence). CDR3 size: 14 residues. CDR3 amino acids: CSATLGGKYTEAFF. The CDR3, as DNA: TGCAGTGCTACCTTAGGCGGAAAATACACTGAAGCTTTCTTT.

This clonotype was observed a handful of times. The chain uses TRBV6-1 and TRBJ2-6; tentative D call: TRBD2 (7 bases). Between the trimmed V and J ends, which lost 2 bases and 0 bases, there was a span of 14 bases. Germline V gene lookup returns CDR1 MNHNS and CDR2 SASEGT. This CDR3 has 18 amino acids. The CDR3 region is CASSEFGGLHSGANVLTF. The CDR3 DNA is TGTGCCAGCAGTGAATTCGGGGGGCTTCACTCTGGGGCCAACGTCCTGACTTTC.

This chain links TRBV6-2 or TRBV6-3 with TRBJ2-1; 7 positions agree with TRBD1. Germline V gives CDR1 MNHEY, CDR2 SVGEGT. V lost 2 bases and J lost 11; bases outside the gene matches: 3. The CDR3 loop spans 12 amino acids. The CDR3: CASSYGQEKQFF. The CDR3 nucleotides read TGTGCCAGCAGTTACGGACAGGAGAAGCAGTTCTTC.

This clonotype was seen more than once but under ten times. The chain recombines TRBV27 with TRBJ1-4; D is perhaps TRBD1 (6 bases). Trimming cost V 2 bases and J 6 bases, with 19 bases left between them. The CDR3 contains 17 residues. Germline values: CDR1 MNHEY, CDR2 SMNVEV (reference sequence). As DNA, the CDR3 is TGTGCCAGCAGTTTAAACCTAGCACAGGGAGGTCATGAAAAACTGTTTTTT. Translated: CASSLNLAQGGHEKLFF.

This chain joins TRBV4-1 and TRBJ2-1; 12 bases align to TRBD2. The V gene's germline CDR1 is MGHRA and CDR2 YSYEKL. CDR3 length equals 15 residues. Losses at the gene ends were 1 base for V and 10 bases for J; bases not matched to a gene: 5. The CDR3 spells CASSQVTSGSWEQFF. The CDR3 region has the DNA TGCGCCAGCAGCCAAGTGACTAGCGGGAGTTGGGAGCAGTTCTTC.

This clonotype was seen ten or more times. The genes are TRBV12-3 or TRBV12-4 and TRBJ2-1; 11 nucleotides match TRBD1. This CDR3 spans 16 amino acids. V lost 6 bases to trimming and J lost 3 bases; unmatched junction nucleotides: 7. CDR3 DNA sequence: TGTGCCAGCAGATTGTCCGGGACAGGGGGCTACAATGAGCAGTTCTTC. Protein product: CASRLSGTGGYNEQFF.

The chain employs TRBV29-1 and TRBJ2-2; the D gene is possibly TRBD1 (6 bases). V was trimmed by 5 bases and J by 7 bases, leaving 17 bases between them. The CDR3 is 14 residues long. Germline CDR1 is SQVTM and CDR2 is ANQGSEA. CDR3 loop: CSVSLQGFGGELFF. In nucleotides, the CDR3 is TGCAGCGTTTCCCTACAGGGTTTTGGCGGGGAGCTGTTTTTT.

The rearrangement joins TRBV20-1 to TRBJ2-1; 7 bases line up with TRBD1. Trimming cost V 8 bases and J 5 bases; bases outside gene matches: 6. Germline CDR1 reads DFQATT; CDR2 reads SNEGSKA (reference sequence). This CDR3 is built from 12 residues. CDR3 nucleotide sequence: TGCAGTCGGGACAGTTATAACAATGAGCAGTTCTTC. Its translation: CSRDSYNNEQFF.

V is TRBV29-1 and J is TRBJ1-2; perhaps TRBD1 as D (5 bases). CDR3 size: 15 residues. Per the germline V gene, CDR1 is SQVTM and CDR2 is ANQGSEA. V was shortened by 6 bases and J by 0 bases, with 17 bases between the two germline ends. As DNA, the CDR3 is TGCAGCGTGGGGGAAGGGGCTATAGCTAACTATGGCTACACCTTC. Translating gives CSVGEGAIANYGYTF. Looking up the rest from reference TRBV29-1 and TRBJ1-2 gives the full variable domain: SAVISQKPSRDICQRGTSLTIQCQVDSQVTMMFWYRQQPGQSLTLIATANQGSEATYESGFVIDKFPISRPNLTFSTLTVSNMSPEDSSIYLCSVGEGAIANYGYTFGSGTRLTVV.

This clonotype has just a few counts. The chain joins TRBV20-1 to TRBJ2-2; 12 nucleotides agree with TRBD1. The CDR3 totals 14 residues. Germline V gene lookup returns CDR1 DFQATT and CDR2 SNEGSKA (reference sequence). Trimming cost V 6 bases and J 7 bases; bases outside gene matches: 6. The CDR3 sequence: CSARDRGRHGELFF. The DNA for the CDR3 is TGCAGTGCCAGGGACAGGGGGCGCCACGGGGAGCTGTTTTTT.

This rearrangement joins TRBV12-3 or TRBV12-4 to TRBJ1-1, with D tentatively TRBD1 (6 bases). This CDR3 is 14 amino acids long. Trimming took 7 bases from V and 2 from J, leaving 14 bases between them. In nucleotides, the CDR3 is TGTGCCAGCATTAGGACAGCAGCCAACACTGAAGCTTTCTTT. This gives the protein CASIRTAANTEAFF.

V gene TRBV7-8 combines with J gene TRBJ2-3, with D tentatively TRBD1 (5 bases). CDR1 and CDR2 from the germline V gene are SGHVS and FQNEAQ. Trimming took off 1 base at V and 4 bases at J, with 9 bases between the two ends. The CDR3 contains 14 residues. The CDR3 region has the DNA TGTGCCAGCAGCTTAGAGGGGCCGCCAGATACGCAGTATTTT. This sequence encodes CASSLEGPPDTQYF.

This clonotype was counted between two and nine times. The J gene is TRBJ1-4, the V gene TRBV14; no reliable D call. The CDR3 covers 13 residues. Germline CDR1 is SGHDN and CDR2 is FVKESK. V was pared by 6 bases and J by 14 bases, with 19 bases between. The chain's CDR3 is CASRPAAGQRLFF. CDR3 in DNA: TGTGCCAGCAGGCCCGCCGCGGGCCAGAGGCTGTTTTTT. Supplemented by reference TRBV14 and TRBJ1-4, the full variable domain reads EAGVTQFPSHSVIEKGQTVTLRCDPISGHDNLYWYRRVMGKEIKFLLHFVKESKQDESGMPNNRFLAERTGGTYSTLKVQPAELEDSGVYFCASRPAAGQRLFFGSGTQLSVL.

The chain's CDR3 is CASSERSSGNNEQFF. CDR3 nucleotide sequence: TGTGCCAGCAGTGAAAGGTCGTCAGGAAACAATGAGCAGTTCTTC. This sequence joins TRBV2 and TRBJ2-1; D uncertain. The CDR3 runs to 15 residues. Trimming stripped 2 bases from V and 5 bases from J, with 13 bases between. Germline V CDR1 and CDR2: SNHLY, FYNNEI. The full variable domain, its missing parts supplied by reference TRBV2 and TRBJ2-1, is EPEVTQTPSHQVTQMGQEVILRCVPISNHLYFYWYRQILGQKVEFLVSFYNNEISEKSEIFDDQFSVERPDGSNFTLKIRSTKLEDSAMYFCASSERSSGNNEQFFGPGTRLTVL.